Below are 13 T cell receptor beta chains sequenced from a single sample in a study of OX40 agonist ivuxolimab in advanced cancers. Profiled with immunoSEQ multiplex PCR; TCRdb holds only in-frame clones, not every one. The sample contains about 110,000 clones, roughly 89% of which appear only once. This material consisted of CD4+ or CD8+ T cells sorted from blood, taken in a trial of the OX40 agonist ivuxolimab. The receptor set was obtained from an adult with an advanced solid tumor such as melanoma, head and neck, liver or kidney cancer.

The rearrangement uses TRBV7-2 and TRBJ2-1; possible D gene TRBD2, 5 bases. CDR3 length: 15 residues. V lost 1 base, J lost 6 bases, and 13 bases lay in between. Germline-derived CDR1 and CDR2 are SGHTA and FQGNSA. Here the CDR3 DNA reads TGTGCCAGCAGCTTAGATAGCGTCGGTGGCAATGAGCAGTTCTTC. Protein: CASSLDSVGGNEQFF.

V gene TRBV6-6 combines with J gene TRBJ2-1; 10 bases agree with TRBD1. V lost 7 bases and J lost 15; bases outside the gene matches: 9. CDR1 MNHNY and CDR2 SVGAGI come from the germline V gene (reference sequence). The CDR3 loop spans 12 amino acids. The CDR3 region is CASTWDRGRGFF. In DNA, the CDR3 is TGTGCCAGCACCTGGGACAGGGGCCGCGGGTTCTTC.

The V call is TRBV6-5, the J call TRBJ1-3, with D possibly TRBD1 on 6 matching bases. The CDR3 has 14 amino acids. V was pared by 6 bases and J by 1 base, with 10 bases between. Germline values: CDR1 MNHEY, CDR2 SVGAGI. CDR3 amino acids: CASRADRSGNTIYF. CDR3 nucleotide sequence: TGTGCCAGCAGAGCTGACAGGTCTGGAAACACCATATATTTT.

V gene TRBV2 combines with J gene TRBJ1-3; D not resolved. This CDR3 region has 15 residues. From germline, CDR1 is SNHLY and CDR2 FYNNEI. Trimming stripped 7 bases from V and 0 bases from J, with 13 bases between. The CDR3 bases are TGTGCCAGCACTGACGCCCCTCTCTCTGGAAACACCATATATTTT. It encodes CASTDAPLSGNTIYF.

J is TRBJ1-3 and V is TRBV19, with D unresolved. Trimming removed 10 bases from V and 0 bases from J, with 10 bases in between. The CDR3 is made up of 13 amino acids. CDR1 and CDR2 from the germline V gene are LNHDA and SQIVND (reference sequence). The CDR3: CATTPFSGNTIYF. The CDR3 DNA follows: TGTGCCACCACTCCCTTCTCTGGAAACACCATATATTTT.

The CDR3 DNA is TGTGCCAGCAGCCCCGACAGGGAGGATGAAAAACTGTTTTTT. This translates into CASSPDREDEKLFF. The gene calls are TRBV7-8 and TRBJ1-4; 7 positions agree with TRBD1. The ends lost 5 bases at V and 6 bases at J; junction bases unmatched: 6. CDR1 is SGHVS and CDR2 is FQNEAQ in the germline V gene. The CDR3 sequence is 14 residues long.

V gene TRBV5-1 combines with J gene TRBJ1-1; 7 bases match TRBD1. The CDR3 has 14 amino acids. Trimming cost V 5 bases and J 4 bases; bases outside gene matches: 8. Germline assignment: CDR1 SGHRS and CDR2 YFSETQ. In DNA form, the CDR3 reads TGCGCCAGCAGACGAGGACAGGTCGGCACTGAAGCTTTCTTT. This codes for CASRRGQVGTEAFF.

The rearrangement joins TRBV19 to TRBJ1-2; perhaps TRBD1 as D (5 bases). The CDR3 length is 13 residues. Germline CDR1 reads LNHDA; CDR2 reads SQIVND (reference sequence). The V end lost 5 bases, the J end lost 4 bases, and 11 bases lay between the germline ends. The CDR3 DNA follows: TGTGCCAGTAGTGACTCGGGGACCTATGGCTACACCTTC. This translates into CASSDSGTYGYTF.

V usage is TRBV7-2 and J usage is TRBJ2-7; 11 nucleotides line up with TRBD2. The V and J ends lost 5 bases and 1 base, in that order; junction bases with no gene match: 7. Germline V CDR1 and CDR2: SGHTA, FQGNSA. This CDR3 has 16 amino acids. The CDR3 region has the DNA TGTGCCAGCAGCCTATCTAGCGGGGGGTCGTCCTACGAGCAGTACTTC. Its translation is CASSLSSGGSSYEQYF. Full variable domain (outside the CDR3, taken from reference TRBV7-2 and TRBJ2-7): GAGVSQSPSNKVTEKGKDVELRCDPISGHTALYWYRQSLGQGLEFLIYFQGNSAPDKSGLPSDRFSAERTGGSVSTLTIQRTQQEDSAVYLCASSLSSGGSSYEQYFGPGTRLTVT.

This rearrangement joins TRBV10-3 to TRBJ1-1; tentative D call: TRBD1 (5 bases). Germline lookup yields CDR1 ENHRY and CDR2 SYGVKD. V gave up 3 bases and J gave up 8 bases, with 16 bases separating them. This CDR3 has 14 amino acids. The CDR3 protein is CAISDEGITREAFF. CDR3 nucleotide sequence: TGTGCCATCAGTGACGAGGGGATCACCCGAGAAGCTTTCTTT.

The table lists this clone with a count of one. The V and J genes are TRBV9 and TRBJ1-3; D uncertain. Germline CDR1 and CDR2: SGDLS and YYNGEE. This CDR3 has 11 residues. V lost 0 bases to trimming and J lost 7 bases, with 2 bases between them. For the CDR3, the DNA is TGTGCCAGCAGCGTAGGGAACACCATATATTTT. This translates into CASSVGNTIYF.

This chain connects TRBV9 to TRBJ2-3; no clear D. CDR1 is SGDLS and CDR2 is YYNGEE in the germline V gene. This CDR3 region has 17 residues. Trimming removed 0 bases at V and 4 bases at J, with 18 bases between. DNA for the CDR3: TGTGCCAGCAGCGTAGGTGTCGGAAGGAGTAGTGCAGATACGCAGTATTTT. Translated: CASSVGVGRSSADTQYF.

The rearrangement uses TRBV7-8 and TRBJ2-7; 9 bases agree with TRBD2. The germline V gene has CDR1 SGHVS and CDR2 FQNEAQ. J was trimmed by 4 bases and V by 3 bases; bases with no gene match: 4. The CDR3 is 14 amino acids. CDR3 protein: CASSLVAGAYEQYF. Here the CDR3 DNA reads TGTGCCAGCAGCTTGGTAGCGGGGGCTTACGAGCAGTACTTC. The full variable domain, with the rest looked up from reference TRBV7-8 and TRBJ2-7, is GAGVSQSPRYKVAKRGQDVALRCDPISGHVSLFWYQQALGQGPEFLTYFQNEAQLDKSGLPSDRFFAERPEGSVSTLKIQRTQQEDSAVYLCASSLVAGAYEQYFGPGTRLTVT.